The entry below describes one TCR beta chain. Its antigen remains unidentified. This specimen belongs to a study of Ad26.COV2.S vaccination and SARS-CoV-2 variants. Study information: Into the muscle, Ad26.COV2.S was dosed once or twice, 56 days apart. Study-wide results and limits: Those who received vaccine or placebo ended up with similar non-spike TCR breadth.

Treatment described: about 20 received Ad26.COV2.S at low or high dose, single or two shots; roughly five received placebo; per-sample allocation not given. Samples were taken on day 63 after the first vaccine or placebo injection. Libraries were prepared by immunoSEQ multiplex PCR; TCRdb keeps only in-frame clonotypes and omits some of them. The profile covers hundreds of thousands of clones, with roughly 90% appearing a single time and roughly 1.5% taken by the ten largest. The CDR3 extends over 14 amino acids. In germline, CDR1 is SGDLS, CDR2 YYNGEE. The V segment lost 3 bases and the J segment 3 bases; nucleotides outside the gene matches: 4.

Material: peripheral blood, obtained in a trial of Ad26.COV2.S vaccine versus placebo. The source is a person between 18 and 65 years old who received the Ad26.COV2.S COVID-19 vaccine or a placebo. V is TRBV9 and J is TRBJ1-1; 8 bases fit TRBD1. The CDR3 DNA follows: TGTGCCAGCAGCGCCCGGACAGGGTACACTGAAGCTTTCTTT. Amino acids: CASSARTGYTEAFF.